The rows below give T cell receptor beta chains drawn from one sample of a study of blood T cell repertoires in COVID-19. Generated by immunoSEQ multiplex PCR, the TCRdb table keeps only in-frame clones and is missing some. The sample has approximately 92,000 clones, around 84% seen once. The sample consisted of peripheral blood. All receptors come from a woman in her fifties or sixties in a cohort sampled during active or convalescent COVID-19. Both conserved end residues are part of each CDR3. D genes are given only for firm matches. Clone size is not always given. Where it is, it says once, few, many or a class for expanded clones.

-	TRBJ1-2	-	TRBV5-8	TGTGCCAGCAGCTTATACCGGGACCTAGGGGGTGGCTACACCTTC	CASSLYRDLGGGYTF
-	TRBJ2-7	TRBD2	TRBV3-1/TRBV3-2	TGTGCCAGCAGCCAAGCAGGGCGGGGAGCGGGGTGGGAGCAGTACTTC	CASSQAGRGAGWEQYF
few	TRBJ1-2	-	TRBV10-2	TGCGCCAGCAGTGAGTCCACAGGCTTTAACTATGGCTACACCTTC	CASSESTGFNYGYTF
-	TRBJ1-5	-	TRBV2	TGTGCCAGCAGTGACACCGCGGGCAATCAGCCCCAGCATTTT	CASSDTAGNQPQHF
-	TRBJ2-3	-	TRBV6-1	TGTGCCAGCAGGGAAGCCCGGGGGGCGGGTACGCAGTATTTT	CASREARGAGTQYF
-	TRBJ2-1	TRBD1	TRBV2	TGTGCCAGCAGTGTCGCAGGGGGCCATGAGCAGTTCTTC	CASSVAGGHEQFF
once	TRBJ1-4	TRBD1	TRBV6-1	TGTGCCAGCAGTGAAGCGGGGACAGGGAATGAAAAACTGTTTTTT	CASSEAGTGNEKLFF
once	TRBJ1-1	TRBD1	TRBV4-1	TGCGCCAGCAGCCGCACAGGGGGGAACACTGAAGCTTTCTTT	CASSRTGGNTEAFF
-	TRBJ2-2	-	TRBV7-3	TGTGCCAGCAGCTATCTCGGGGAGCTGTTTTTT	CASSYLGELFF
few	TRBJ2-7	-	TRBV28	TGTGCCAGCAGTCTCTCAGGGGTCTCCTACGAGCAGTACTTC	CASSLSGVSYEQYF
-	TRBJ1-1	-	TRBV19	TGTGCCAGTAGCACAGGGCGCACGACTGAAGCTTTCTTT	CASSTGRTTEAFF
few	TRBJ1-6	-	TRBV6-5	TGTGCCAGCACCAGGGAAAGCAATTCACCCCTCCACTTT	CASTRESNSPLHF
-	TRBJ1-4	-	TRBV21-1	TGTGCCAGCAGCAAAGGAAAGGAGGAAAAACTGTTTTTT	CASSKGKEEKLFF
once	TRBJ2-7	-	TRBV12-3/TRBV12-4	TGTGCCAGCGGCGTTGGGGCGCGGTACGAGCAGTACTTC	CASGVGARYEQYF
once	TRBJ1-2	-	TRBV3-1/TRBV3-2	TGTGCCAGCAGCCAAGAACTGGCCAGGGACTCCTATGGCTACACCTTC	CASSQELARDSYGYTF
-	TRBJ1-4	-	TRBV21-1	TGTGCCAGCAGCAAAGCCCTTAATGAAAAACTGTTTTTT	CASSKALNEKLFF